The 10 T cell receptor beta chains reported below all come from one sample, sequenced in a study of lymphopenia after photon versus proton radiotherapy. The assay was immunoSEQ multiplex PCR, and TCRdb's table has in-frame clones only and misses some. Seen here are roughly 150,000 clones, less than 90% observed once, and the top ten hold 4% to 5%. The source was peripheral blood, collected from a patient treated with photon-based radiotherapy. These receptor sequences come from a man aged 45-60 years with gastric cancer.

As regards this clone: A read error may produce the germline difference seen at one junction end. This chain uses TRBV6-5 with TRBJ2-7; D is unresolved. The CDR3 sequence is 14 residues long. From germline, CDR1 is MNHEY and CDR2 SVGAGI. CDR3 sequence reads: CASSSGRISHEQYF. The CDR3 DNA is TGTGCCAGCAGTTCCGGCCGGATCTCCCACGAGCAGTACTTC.

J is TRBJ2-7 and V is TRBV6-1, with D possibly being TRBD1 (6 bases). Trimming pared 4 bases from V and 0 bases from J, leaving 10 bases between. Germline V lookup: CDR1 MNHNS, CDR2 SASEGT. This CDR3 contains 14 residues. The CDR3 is CASSGGRASYEQYF. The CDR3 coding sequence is TGTGCCAGCAGTGGGGGGCGGGCCTCCTACGAGCAGTACTTC.

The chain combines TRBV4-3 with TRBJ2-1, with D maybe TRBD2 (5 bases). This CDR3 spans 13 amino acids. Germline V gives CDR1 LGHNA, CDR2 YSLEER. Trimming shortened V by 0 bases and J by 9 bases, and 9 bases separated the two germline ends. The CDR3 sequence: CASSQELAGEQFF. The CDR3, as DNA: TGCGCCAGCAGCCAAGAACTGGCGGGTGAGCAGTTCTTC.

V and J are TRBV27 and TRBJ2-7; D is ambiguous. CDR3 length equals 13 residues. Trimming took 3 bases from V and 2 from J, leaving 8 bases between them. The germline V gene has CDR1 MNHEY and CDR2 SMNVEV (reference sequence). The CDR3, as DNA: TGTGCCAGCAGTTTTGGCCAGGCCTACGAGCAGTACTTC. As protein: CASSFGQAYEQYF.

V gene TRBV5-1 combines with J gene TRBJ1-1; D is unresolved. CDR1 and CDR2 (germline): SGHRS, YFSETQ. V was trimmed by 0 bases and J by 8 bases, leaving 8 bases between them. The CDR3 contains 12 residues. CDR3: CASSLGAEEAFF. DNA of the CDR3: TGCGCCAGCAGCTTGGGGGCGGAAGAAGCTTTCTTT. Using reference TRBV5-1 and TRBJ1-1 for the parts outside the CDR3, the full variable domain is KAGVTQTPRYLIKTRGQQVTLSCSPISGHRSVSWYQQTPGQGLQFLFEYFSETQRNKGNFPGRFSGRQFSNSRSEMNVSTLELGDSALYLCASSLGAEEAFFGQGTRLTVV.

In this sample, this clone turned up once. The CDR3 here is CASSHRDGEQYF. The CDR3 nucleotides read TGTGCCAGTAGTCATCGGGACGGCGAGCAGTACTTC. The V call is TRBV19, the J call TRBJ2-7; D is tentatively TRBD1 or TRBD2 (5 bases each). The length of the CDR3 is 12 residues. The germline CDR1 and CDR2 sequences are LNHDA and SQIVND (reference sequence). The V end lost 5 bases, the J end lost 6 bases, and 11 bases lay between the germline ends.

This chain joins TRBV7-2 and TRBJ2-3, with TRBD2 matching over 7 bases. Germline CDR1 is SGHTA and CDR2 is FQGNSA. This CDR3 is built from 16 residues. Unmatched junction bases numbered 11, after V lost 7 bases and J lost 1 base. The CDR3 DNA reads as TGTGCCAGCACCCCCGGGTGGCTAGCGGGCACAGATACGCAGTATTTT. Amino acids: CASTPGWLAGTDTQYF.

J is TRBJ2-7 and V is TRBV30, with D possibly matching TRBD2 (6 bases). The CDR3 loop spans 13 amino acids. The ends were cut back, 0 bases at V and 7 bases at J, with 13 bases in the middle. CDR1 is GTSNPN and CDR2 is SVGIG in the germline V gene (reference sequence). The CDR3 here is CAWSVRLANEQYF. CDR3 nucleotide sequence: TGTGCCTGGAGTGTTAGGCTAGCGAATGAGCAGTACTTC.

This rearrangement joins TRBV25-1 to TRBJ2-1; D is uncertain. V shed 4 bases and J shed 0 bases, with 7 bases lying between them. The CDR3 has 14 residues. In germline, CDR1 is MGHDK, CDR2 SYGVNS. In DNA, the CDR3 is TGTGCCAGCAGTGCCGGGCTCTCCTACAATGAGCAGTTCTTC. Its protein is CASSAGLSYNEQFF.

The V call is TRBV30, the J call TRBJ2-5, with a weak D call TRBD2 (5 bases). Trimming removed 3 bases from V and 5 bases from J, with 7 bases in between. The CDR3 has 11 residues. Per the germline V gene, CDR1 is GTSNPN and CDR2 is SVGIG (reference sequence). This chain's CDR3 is CAWRERETQYF. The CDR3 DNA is TGTGCCTGGAGGGAGCGGGAGACCCAGTACTTC.